This T cell receptor beta chain was sequenced in a study of T cells in women clearing cervical HPV infection. Whole-study context: Case blood was drawn when the lesion was first found; control blood after infection became undetectable.

As concerns this clone: Its antigen remains unknown. The read halts 3 residues ahead of the CDR3 end, with the missing end drawn from the germline J gene.

The CDR3 has 15 residues. Germline-derived CDR1 and CDR2 are SEHNR and FQNEAQ (reference sequence). Trimming removed 3 bases from V and 6 bases from J, with 16 bases in between. Method: immunoSEQ multiplex PCR; TCRdb's copy keeps in-frame clones and lacks some. The table for this sample gives 30,000 to 45,000 clones. Study-wide results and limits: Controls had more TRBV6-7 (approximately 0.16%) than cases (about 0.11%). Unknown T-cell numbers per sample may underlie the richness differences.

This TCR came from a woman aged 18 to 69 with a cervical HPV16 infection that either progressed to CIN3+ or cleared (not recorded which). This chain joins TRBV7-9 and TRBJ2-3; tentative D call: TRBD1 (6 bases). Sample: blood buffy coat. CDR3 DNA (partial): TGTGCCAGCAGCTTTACACAGGGAAGTGGTGATACG. Its protein is CASSFTQGSGDT. The entire CDR3 reads CASSFTQGSGDTQYF.